Given below is one T cell receptor (beta chain) in context. Antigen: not known. The sample belongs to a study of shared clonotypes between healthy human individuals. The study's findings and limits: Naive CD4 clonotypes overlapped across a handful of donors at roughly 5%.

Measured with immunoSEQ multiplex PCR; TCRdb has only the in-frame clones, and not every one. There are roughly 1.5 million clones in the sample; 95% to 99% occur only once, and 0.4% to 0.45% lies in the top ten. Germline CDR1 SGHAT, CDR2 FQNNGV. Trimming removed 0 bases at V and 3 bases at J, with 19 bases between. The CDR3 has 18 residues. This chain connects TRBV11-2 to TRBJ2-3, with D possibly TRBD2 on 6 matching bases. The sequence came from a man aged 30-40 years in good health. Sequencing was performed on naive CD4+ T cells sorted from blood. Sample subset: CD45RA+ positively selected. The CDR3 loop reads CASSLDLLGGHRTDTQYF. CDR3 in DNA: TGTGCCAGCAGCTTAGATTTACTGGGAGGCCACAGGACAGATACGCAGTATTTT.